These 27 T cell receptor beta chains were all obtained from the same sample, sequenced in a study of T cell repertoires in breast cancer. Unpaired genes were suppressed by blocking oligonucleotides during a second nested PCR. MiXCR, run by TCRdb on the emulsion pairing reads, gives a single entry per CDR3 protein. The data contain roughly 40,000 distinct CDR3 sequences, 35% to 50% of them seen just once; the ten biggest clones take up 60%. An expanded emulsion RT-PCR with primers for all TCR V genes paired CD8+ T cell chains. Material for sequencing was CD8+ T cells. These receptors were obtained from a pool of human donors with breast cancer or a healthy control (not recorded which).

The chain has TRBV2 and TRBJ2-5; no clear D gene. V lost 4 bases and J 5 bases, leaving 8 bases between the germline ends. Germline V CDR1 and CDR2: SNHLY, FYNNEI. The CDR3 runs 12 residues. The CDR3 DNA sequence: TGTGCCAGCAGTGCTTCCGTGGAGACCCAGTACTTC. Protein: CASSASVETQYF.

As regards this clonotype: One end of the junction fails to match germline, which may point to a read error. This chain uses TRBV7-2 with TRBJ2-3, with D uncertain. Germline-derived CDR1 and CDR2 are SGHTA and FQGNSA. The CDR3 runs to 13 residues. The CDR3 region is CAGSSRYTDTQYF. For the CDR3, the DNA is TGTGCCGGCAGCTCCCGATACACAGATACGCAGTATTTT.

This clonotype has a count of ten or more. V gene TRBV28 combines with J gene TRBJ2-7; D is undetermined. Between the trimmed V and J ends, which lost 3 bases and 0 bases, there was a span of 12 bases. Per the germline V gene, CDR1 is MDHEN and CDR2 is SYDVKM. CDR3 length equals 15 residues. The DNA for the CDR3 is TGTGCCAGCAGTTTGGGGTACTCTACCTCCTACGAGCAGTACTTC. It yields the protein CASSLGYSTSYEQYF.

The CDR3 protein is CASSYSFPSGGWNTQYF. CDR3 nucleotides: TGTGCCAGCAGTTACTCGTTCCCCTCGGGGGGCTGGAATACGCAGTATTTT. The chain has TRBV6-5 and TRBJ2-3, with D maybe TRBD2 (7 bases). The germline gives CDR1 MNHEY, CDR2 SVGAGI. The CDR3 is 17 amino acids. The V end lost 0 bases, the J end lost 7 bases, and 20 bases lay between the germline ends.

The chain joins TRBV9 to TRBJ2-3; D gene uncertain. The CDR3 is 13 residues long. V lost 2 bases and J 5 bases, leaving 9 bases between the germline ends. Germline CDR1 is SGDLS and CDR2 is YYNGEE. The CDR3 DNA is TGTGCCAGCAGCGTGCCCCATCAAGATACGCAGTATTTT. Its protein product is CASSVPHQDTQYF.

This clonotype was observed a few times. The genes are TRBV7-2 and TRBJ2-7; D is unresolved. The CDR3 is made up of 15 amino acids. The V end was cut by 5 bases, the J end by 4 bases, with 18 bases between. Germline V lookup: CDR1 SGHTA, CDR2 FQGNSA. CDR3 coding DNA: TGTGCCAGCAGCCCTACCTTTGACGGTCTGTACGAGCAGTACTTC. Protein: CASSPTFDGLYEQYF.

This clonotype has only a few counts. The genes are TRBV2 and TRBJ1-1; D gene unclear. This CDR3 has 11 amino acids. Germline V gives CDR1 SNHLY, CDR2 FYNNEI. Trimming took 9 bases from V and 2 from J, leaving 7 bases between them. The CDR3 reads CASEGNTEAFF. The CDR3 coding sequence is TGTGCCAGTGAGGGCAACACTGAAGCTTTCTTT.

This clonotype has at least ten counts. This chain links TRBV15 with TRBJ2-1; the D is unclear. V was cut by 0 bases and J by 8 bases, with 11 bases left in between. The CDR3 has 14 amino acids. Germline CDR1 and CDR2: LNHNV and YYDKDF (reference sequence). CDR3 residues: CATSRDRRNYEQFF. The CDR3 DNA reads TGTGCCACCAGCAGAGATCGGAGAAACTATGAGCAGTTCTTC.

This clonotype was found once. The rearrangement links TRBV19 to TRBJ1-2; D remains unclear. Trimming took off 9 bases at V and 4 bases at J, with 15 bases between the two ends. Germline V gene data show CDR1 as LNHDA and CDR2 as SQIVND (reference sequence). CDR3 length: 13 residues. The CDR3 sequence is CASASAGIYGYTF. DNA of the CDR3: TGTGCCAGCGCAAGCGCAGGCATCTATGGCTACACCTTC.

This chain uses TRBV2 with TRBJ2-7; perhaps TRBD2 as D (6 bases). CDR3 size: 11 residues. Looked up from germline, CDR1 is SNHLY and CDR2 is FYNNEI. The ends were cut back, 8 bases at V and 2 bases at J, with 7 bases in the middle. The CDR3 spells CASGTAYEQYF. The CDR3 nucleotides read TGTGCCAGCGGGACTGCCTACGAGCAGTACTTC. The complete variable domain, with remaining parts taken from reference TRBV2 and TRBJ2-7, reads EPEVTQTPSHQVTQMGQEVILRCVPISNHLYFYWYRQILGQKVEFLVSFYNNEISEKSEIFDDQFSVERPDGSNFTLKIRSTKLEDSAMYFCASGTAYEQYFGPGTRLTVT.

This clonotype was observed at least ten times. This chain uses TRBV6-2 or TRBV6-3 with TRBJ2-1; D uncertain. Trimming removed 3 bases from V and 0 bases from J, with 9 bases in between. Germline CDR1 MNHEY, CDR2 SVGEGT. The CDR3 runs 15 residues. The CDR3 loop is CASSYQGVSYNEQFF. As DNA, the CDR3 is TGTGCCAGCAGTTATCAAGGTGTCTCCTACAATGAGCAGTTCTTC.

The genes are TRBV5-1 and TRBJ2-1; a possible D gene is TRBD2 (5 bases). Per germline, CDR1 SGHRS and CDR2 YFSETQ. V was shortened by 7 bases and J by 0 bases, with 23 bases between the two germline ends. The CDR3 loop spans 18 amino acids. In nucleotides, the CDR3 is TGCGCCAGCGGCATCAATCCTTTTAGCGCCCGCTCCTACAATGAGCAGTTCTTC. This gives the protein CASGINPFSARSYNEQFF.

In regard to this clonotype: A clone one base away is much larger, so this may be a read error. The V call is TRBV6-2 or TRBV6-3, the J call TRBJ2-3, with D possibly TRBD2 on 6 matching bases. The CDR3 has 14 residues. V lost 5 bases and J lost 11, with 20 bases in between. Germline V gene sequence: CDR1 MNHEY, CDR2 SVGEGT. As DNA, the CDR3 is TGTGCCAGCAGTCGGCCCGTCGGCGGGGAAGTGCAGTATTTT. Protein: CASSRPVGGEVQYF.

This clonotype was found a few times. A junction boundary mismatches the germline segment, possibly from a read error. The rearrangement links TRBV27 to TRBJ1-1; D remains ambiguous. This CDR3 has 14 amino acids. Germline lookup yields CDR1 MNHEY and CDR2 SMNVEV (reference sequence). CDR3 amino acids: CANSSAEVNTEAFF. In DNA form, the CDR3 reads TGTGCCAACAGTTCCGCGGAGGTGAACACTGAAGCTTTCTTT.

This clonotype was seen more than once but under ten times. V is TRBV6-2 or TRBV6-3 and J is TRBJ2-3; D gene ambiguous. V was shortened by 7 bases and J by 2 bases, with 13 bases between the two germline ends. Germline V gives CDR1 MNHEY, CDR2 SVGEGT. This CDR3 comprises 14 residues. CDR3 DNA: TGTGCCAGCACCGTGCGTGATATCACAGATACGCAGTATTTT. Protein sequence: CASTVRDITDTQYF.

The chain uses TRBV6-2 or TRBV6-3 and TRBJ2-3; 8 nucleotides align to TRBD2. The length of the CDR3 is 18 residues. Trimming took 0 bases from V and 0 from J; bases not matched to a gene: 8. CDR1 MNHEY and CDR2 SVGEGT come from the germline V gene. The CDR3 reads CASSYSSKGTSSTDTQYF. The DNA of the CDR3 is TGTGCCAGCAGTTACTCGAGTAAGGGGACTAGTAGCACAGATACGCAGTATTTT.

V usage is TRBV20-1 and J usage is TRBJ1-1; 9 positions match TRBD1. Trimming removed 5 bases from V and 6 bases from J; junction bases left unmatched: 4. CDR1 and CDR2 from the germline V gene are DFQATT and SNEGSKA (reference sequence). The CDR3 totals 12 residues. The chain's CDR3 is CSAPDRGAEAFF. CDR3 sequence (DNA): TGCAGTGCTCCCGACAGGGGGGCTGAAGCTTTCTTT.

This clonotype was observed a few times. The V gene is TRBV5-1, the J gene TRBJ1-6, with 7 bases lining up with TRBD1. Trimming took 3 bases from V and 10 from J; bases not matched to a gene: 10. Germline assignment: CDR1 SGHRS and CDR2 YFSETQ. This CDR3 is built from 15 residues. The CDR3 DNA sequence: TGCGCCAGCAGCTACAACCGGGACAGCAGATCACCCCTCCACTTT. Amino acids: CASSYNRDSRSPLHF.

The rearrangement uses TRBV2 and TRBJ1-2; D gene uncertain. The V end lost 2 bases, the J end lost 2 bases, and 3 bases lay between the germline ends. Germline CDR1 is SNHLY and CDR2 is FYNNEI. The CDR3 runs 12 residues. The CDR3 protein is CASSEQNYGYTF. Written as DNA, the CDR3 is TGTGCCAGCAGTGAACAAAACTATGGCTACACCTTC.

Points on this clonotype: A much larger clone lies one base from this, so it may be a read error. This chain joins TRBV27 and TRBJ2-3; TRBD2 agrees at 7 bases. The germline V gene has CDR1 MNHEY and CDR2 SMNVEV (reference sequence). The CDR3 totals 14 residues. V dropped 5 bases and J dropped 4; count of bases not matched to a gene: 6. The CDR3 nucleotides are TGTGCCAGCAGTGAACTAGCGAAAGCAGATACGCAGTATTTT. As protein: CASSELAKADTQYF.

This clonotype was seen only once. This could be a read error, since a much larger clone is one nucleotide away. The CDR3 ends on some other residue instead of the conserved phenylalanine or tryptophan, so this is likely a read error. CDR3 region: CASSLSSSQYL. For the CDR3, the DNA is TGTGCCAGCAGTTTAAGTAGCTCGCAGTATCTT. The rearrangement uses TRBV12-3 or TRBV12-4 and TRBJ2-3, with D unclear. The V end lost 2 bases, the J end lost 10 bases, and 7 bases lay between the germline ends. The CDR3 is made up of 11 amino acids.

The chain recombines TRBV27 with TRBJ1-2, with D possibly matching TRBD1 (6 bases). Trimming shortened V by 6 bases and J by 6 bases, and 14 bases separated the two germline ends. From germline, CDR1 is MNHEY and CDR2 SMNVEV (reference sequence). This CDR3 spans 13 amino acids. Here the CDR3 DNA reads TGTGCCAGCAGACCCACAGGGTTAGATGGCTACACCTTC. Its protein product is CASRPTGLDGYTF.

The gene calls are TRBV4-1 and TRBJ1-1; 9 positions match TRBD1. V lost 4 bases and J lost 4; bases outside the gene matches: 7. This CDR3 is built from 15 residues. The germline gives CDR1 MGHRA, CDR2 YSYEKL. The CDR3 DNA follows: TGCGCCAGCAGCCCGTTACAGGGGGCGATCACTGAAGCTTTCTTT. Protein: CASSPLQGAITEAFF.

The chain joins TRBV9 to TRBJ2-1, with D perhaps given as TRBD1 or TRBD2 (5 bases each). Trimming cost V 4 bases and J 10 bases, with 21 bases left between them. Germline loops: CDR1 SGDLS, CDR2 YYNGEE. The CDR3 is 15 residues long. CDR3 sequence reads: CASSSSFSGTGEQFF. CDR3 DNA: TGTGCCAGCAGCTCTTCGTTTTCCGGGACGGGAGAGCAGTTCTTC.

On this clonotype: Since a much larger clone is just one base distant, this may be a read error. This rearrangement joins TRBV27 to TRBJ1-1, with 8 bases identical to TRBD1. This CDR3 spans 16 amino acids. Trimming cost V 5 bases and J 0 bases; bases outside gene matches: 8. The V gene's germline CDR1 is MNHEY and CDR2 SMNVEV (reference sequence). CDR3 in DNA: TGTGCCAGCAGTCCGGACAGGGACGAGATGAACACTGAAGCTTTCTTT. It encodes CASSPDRDEMNTEAFF.

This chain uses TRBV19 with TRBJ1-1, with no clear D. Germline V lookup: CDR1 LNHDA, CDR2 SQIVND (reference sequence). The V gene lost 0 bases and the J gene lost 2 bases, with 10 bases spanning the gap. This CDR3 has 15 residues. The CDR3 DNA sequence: TGTGCCAGTAGTATAGAACGAGGGATTAACACTGAAGCTTTCTTT. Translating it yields CASSIERGINTEAFF.

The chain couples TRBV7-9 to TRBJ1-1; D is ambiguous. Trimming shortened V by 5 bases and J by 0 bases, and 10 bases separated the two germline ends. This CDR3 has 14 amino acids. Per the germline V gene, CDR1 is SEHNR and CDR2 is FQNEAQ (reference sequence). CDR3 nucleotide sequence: TGTGCCAGCAGCCCACCGTCAGTGAACACTGAAGCTTTCTTT. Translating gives CASSPPSVNTEAFF.